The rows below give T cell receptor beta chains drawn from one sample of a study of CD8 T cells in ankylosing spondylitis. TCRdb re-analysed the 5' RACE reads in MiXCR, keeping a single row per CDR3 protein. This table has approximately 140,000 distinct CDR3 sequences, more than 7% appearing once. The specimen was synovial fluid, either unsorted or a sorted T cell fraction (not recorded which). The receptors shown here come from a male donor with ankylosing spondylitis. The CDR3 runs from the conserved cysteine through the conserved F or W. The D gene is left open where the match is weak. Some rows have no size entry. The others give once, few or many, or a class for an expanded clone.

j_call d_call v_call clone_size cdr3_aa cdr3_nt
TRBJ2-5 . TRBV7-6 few CASSLEVTTSETQYF TGTGCCAGCAGCTTAGAGGTTACGACCTCGGAGACCCAGTACTTC
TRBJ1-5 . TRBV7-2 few CASSLGQTLMPQHF TGTGCCAGCAGCTTAGGACAGACCCTGATGCCCCAGCATTTT
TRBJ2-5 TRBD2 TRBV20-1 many CSARDVVAGLQETQYF TGCAGTGCTAGAGATGTGGTAGCGGGCCTTCAAGAGACCCAGTACTTC
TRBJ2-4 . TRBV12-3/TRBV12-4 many CASSLPVAKNIQYF TGTGCCAGCAGCCTCCCGGTAGCCAAAAACATTCAGTACTTC
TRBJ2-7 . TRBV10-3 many CAISESGISSQYF TGTGCCATCAGTGAGTCTGGTATATCATCGCAGTACTTC
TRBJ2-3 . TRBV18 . CASSPPYSTDTQYF TGTGCCAGCTCACCGCCCTATAGCACAGATACGCAGTATTTT
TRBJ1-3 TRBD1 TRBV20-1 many CSARTGSSGNTIYF TGCAGTGCTAGGACAGGGAGCTCTGGAAACACCATATATTTT
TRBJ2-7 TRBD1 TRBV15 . CATSSPGQGNSEQYF TGTGCCACCAGCTCCCCGGGACAGGGAAATTCCGAGCAGTACTTC
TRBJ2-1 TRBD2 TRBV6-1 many CASSPTWTSRKEQFF TGTGCCAGCAGTCCGACTTGGACTAGCCGGAAGGAGCAGTTCTTC
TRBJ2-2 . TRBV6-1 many CASSSGLHTGELFF TGTGCCAGCAGCTCCGGACTACACACCGGGGAGCTGTTTTTT
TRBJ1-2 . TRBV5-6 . CASSFDRLRGYTF TGTGCCAGCAGCTTTGACAGGTTAAGAGGCTACACCTTC
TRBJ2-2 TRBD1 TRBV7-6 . CASSVSGTGDPGELFF TGTGCCAGCAGCGTGTCCGGGACAGGGGACCCCGGGGAGCTGTTTTTT
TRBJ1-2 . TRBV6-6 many CAIMGHLSYGYTF TGTGCCATCATGGGCCATCTCTCCTATGGCTACACCTTC
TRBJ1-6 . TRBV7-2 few CASRFGTGDSPLHF TGTGCCAGCAGATTTGGTACCGGGGATTCACCCCTCCACTTT
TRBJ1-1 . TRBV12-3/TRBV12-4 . CASSFIGRDTEAFF TGTGCCAGCAGTTTCATTGGCAGGGACACTGAAGCTTTCTTT
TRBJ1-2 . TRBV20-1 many CSARGPVGQGNGYTF TGCAGTGCTAGAGGGCCCGTTGGCCAGGGGAATGGCTACACCTTC
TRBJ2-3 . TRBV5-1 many CASSPEWDTQYF TGCGCCAGCTCTCCGGAGTGGGATACGCAGTATTTT
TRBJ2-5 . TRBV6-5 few CASSLFGGYQTQYF TGTGCCAGCAGTCTATTCGGGGGCTACCAGACCCAGTACTTC
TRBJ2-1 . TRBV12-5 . CASGLTPDGLLHYNEQFF TGTGCTAGTGGTTTGACCCCGGACGGCTTGCTCCACTACAATGAGCAGTTCTTC
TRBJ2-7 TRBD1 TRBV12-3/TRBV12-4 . CASSGTGLYEQYF TGTGCCAGCAGCGGGACAGGGCTCTACGAGCAGTACTTC
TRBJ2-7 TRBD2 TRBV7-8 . CASSLREGLSYEQYF TGTGCCAGCAGCTTAAGGGAGGGACTTTCCTACGAGCAGTACTTC
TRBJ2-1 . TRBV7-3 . CASSLTWGGGPSYNEQFF TGTGCCAGCAGCTTAACGTGGGGGGGCGGGCCCTCCTACAATGAGCAGTTCTTC
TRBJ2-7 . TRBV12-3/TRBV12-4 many CASGTGVVEQYF TGTGCCTCCGGGACGGGGGTGGTGGAGCAGTACTTC
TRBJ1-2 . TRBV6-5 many CASSYHDVGDGYTF TGTGCCAGCAGTTACCACGATGTTGGGGATGGCTACACCTTC
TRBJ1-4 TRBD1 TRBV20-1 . CSALGDRREKLFF TGCAGTGCTCTGGGGGACAGAAGAGAAAAACTGTTTTTT
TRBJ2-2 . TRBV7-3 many CASSPSLTSAGELFF TGTGCCAGCAGCCCTTCCCTTACTAGTGCCGGGGAGCTGTTTTTT
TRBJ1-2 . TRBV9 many CASSVAGYGYTF TGTGCCAGCAGCGTAGCTGGTTATGGCTACACCTTC
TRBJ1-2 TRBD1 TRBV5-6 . CASSPRQGEVYGYTF TGTGCCAGCAGCCCTAGACAGGGGGAGGTGTATGGCTACACCTTC
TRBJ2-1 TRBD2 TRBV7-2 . CASSTGLAGAGYNEQFF TGTGCCAGCAGCACCGGTCTAGCGGGAGCCGGCTACAATGAGCAGTTCTTC